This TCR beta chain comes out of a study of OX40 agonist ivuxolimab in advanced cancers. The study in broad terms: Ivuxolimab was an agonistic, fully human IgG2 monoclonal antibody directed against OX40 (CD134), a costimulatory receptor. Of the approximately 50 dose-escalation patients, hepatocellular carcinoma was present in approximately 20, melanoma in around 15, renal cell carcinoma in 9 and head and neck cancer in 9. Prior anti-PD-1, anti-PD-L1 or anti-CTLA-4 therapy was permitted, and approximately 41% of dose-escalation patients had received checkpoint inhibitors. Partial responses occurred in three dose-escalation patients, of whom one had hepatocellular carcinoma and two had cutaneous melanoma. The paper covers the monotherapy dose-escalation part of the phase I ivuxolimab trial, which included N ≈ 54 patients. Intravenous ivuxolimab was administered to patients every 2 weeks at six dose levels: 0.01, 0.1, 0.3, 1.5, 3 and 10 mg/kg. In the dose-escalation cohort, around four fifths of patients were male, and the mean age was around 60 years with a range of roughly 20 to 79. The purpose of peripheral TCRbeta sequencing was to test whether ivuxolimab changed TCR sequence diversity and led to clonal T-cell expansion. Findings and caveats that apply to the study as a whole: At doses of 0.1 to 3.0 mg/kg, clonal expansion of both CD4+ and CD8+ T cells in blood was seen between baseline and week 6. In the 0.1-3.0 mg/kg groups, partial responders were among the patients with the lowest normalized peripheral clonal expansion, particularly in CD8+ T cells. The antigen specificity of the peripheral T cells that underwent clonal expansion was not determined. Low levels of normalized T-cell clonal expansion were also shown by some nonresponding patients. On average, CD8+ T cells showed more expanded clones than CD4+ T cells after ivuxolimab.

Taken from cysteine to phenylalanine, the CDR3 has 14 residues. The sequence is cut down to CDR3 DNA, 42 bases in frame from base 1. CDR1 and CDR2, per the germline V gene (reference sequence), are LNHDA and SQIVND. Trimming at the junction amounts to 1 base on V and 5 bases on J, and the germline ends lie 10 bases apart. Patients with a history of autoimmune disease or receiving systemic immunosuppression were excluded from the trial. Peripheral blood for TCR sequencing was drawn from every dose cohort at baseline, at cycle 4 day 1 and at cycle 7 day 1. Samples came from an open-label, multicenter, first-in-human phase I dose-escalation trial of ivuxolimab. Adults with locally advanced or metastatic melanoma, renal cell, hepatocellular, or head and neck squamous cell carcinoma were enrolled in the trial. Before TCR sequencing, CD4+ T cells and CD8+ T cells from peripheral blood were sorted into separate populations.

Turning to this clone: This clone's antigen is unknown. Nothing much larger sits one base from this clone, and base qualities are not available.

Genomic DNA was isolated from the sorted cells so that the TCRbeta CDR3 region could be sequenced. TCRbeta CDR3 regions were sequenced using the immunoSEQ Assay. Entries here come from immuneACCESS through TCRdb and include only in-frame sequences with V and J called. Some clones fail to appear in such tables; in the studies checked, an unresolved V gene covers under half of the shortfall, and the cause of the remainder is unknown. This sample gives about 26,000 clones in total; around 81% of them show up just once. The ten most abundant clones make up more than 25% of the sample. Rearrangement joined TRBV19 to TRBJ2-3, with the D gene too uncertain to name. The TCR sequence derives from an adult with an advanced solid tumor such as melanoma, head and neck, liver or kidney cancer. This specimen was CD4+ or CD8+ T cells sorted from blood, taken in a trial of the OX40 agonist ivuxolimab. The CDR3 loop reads CASSIAGRRDTQYF. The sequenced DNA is TGTGCCAGTAGTATAGCGGGCAGGCGAGATACGCAGTATTTT.